The 5 T cell receptor beta chains given below trace back to one sample, sequenced in a study of shared clonotypes between healthy human individuals. Profiling relied on immunoSEQ multiplex PCR, and the TCRdb table lists in-frame clones only, not all of them. The repertoire has some 1.5 million clones, more than 95% of them found once; the top ten carry about 1%. The material sequenced was naive CD4+ T cells sorted from blood. Subset meaning: CD45RA+ positively selected. These receptors were taken from a young man in good health.

The chain joins TRBV14 to TRBJ1-2; D gene ambiguous. Trimming removed 4 bases at V and 5 bases at J, with 11 bases between. Germline lookup yields CDR1 SGHDN and CDR2 FVKESK. This CDR3 is 13 amino acids long. This CDR3 reads CASSPSSDYGYTF. CDR3 sequence (DNA): TGTGCCAGCAGCCCCTCATCCGATTATGGCTACACCTTC.

The gene calls are TRBV25-1 and TRBJ2-7; TRBD2 matches 11 bases. Trimming cost V 10 bases and J 3 bases; bases outside gene matches: 8. The CDR3 is 14 amino acids. The V gene's germline CDR1 is MGHDK and CDR2 SYGVNS. The CDR3, as DNA: TGTGCCACCCTAGCGGGAGGTGTTTTCTACGAGCAGTACTTC. Residues: CATLAGGVFYEQYF.

The chain links TRBV18 to TRBJ2-2; 9 bases fit TRBD1. This CDR3 has 16 residues. In germline, CDR1 is KGHSH, CDR2 LQKENI. V shed 3 bases and J 6 bases; nucleotides not matched to a gene: 8. CDR3 region: CASSPNRGQVAGELFF. CDR3 sequence (DNA): TGTGCCAGCTCACCTAACAGGGGGCAAGTGGCCGGGGAGCTGTTTTTT.

This clone was found once. This sequence joins TRBV4-1 and TRBJ2-7; possible D gene TRBD2, 6 bases. The ends were cut back, 4 bases at V and 4 bases at J, with 8 bases in the middle. In germline, CDR1 is MGHRA, CDR2 YSYEKL. The CDR3 loop spans 12 amino acids. CDR3 in amino acids: CASSPGLYEQYF. CDR3 coding DNA: TGCGCCAGCAGCCCGGGACTTTACGAGCAGTACTTC.

This CDR3 reads CASSLDLPSGGRETQYF. For the CDR3, the DNA is TGTGCCAGCAGCTTAGATCTCCCTAGCGGGGGGAGAGAGACCCAGTACTTC. The J gene is TRBJ2-5, the V gene TRBV11-2; 11 bases are shared with TRBD2. The CDR3 is made up of 17 amino acids. Trimming took 0 bases from V and 4 from J; bases not matched to a gene: 7. Per the germline V gene, CDR1 is SGHAT and CDR2 is FQNNGV.